This is a list of T cell receptor beta chains from one sample in a study of cytomegalovirus exposure and HLA in healthy donors. Sequencing was performed with immunoSEQ multiplex PCR; in TCRdb, only in-frame clones are kept and a portion is missing. The sample contains roughly 190,000 clones, under 85% of which appear only once. Material for sequencing was PBMCs. The origin of the receptors is a female donor in good health and CMV-seronegative. Both conserved end residues are part of each CDR3. D genes are given only for firm matches. Size is omitted from some rows. Given values are once, few, many or a class for expanded clones.

J,D,V,size,CDR3,DNA
TRBJ2-1,-,TRBV7-9,-,CASSKGQNSYNEQFF,TGTGCCAGCAGCAAGGGACAAAACTCCTACAATGAGCAGTTCTTC
TRBJ1-6,TRBD1,TRBV4-3,few,CASSQEDRAYNSPLHF,TGCGCCAGCAGCCAGGAGGACAGGGCTTATAATTCACCCCTCCACTTT
TRBJ1-2,TRBD1,TRBV18,-,CASSPQGRGSYGYTF,TGTGCCAGCTCACCACAAGGCAGGGGGAGTTATGGCTACACCTTC
TRBJ2-7,-,TRBV7-9,-,CASSFGGGSYEQYF,TGTGCCAGCAGCTTCGGGGGAGGCTCCTACGAGCAGTACTTC
TRBJ1-1,TRBD1,TRBV7-9,-,CASSLTGDQIFREAFF,TGTGCCAGCAGTTTGACAGGGGACCAAATATTCCGTGAAGCTTTCTTT
TRBJ2-7,TRBD2,TRBV7-9,-,CSSSLVQGGSGYEQYF,TGTTCCAGCAGCTTAGTACAAGGCGGGAGTGGCTACGAGCAGTACTTC
TRBJ2-1,TRBD2,TRBV19,-,CASSTGTSGSKGRNEQFF,TGTGCCAGTAGCACCGGGACTAGCGGGAGCAAAGGACGCAATGAGCAGTTCTTC
TRBJ2-6,-,TRBV7-3,-,CASSYSVGGANVLTF,TGTGCCAGCAGTTATAGCGTGGGGGGGGCCAACGTCCTGACTTTC
TRBJ2-2,TRBD2,TRBV9,-,CASSTRTSGPFGELFF,TGTGCCAGCAGCACTCGGACTAGCGGGCCCTTCGGGGAGCTGTTTTTT
TRBJ2-5,-,TRBV4-1,-,CASSQDAAGETQYF,TGCGCCAGCAGCCAAGATGCGGCAGGGGAGACCCAGTACTTC
TRBJ1-1,TRBD1,TRBV25-1,-,CASSAVTGAGTEAFF,TGTGCCAGCAGTGCAGTGACAGGGGCTGGCACTGAAGCTTTCTTT
TRBJ2-3,TRBD1,TRBV7-9,once,CASSPGTASTDTQYF,TGTGCCAGCAGCCCCGGGACAGCTAGCACAGATACGCAGTATTTT
TRBJ2-1,-,TRBV5-4,few,CASSFGGAYNEQFF,TGTGCCAGCAGCTTCGGCGGGGCCTACAATGAGCAGTTCTTC
TRBJ2-5,TRBD1,TRBV4-3,-,CASSLQGDGETQYF,TGCGCCAGCAGCCTACAGGGGGATGGGGAGACCCAGTACTTC